This passage covers 15 T cell receptor beta chains from one sample sequenced in a study of human T cells and chemical hapten exposure. Time point defined: pre-sensitization, week 0. Treatment given: therapeutic diphenylcyclopropenone sensitization with weekly scalp DPC. TCRdb redid the calling of the RACE reads with MiXCR, one entry per CDR3 protein. The top ten clones hold over 2% of a sample with more than 250,000 distinct CDR3 sequences, 8.6% of them seen once. Sample: whole blood, taken in connection with sensitization to the hapten diphenylcyclopropenone (DPC). All receptors come from a middle-aged woman with alopecia areata. Some clones in this sample may be carry-over from other donors' samples.

V is TRBV29-1 and J is TRBJ2-3; no reliable D call. Germline values: CDR1 SQVTM, CDR2 ANQGSEA. There are 14 residues in the CDR3. Trimming removed 7 bases at V and 2 bases at J, with 16 bases between. The CDR3 loop reads CSASDGSFTDTQYF. The CDR3 region has the DNA TGCAGCGCGTCGGACGGGTCTTTCACAGATACGCAGTATTTT.

The sample holds a few counts of this clonotype. The chain is built from TRBV4-3 and TRBJ1-1, with D uncertain. Trimming stripped 1 base from V and 7 bases from J, with 16 bases between. The CDR3 extends over 15 amino acids. Germline V gene sequence: CDR1 LGHNA, CDR2 YSLEER. CDR3 nucleotides: TGCGCCAGCAGCCAAGGCTTTCGGGGTATAGGTGAAGCTTTCTTT. Translated, it gives CASSQGFRGIGEAFF.

Many counts were recorded for this clonotype. The chain is built from TRBV7-2 and TRBJ2-7; a possible D gene is TRBD2 (5 bases). V lost 5 bases to trimming and J lost 2 bases, with 16 bases between them. From germline, CDR1 is SGHTA and CDR2 FQGNSA. The CDR3 spans 15 residues. The DNA for the CDR3 is TGTGCCAGCAGCCCCCCGGCAGTGGGAGCCTACGAGCAGTACTTC. As protein: CASSPPAVGAYEQYF.

This chain joins TRBV10-3 and TRBJ1-1; 9 bases map to TRBD1. CDR1 is ENHRY, CDR2 SYGVKD, per germline. V lost 6 bases to trimming and J lost 1 base; unmatched junction nucleotides: 9. This CDR3 has 16 residues. In DNA form, the CDR3 reads TGTGCCATCAGAGAGAATCCGGGACAGGGGAACACTGAAGCTTTCTTT. Encoded protein: CAIRENPGQGNTEAFF.

A few counts support this clonotype. The chain links TRBV7-2 to TRBJ1-3; weak D call: TRBD1 (6 bases). Trimming pared 4 bases from V and 7 bases from J, leaving 17 bases between. There are 15 residues in the CDR3. Germline V gene data show CDR1 as SGHTA and CDR2 as FQGNSA. As DNA, the CDR3 is TGTGCCAGCAGCTCGATAGACAGGAGCGGCAACACCATATATTTT. It specifies CASSSIDRSGNTIYF.

This clonotype was observed many times. The chain combines TRBV29-1 with TRBJ2-2, with D possibly being TRBD2 (5 bases). V lost 7 bases and J 0 bases, leaving 9 bases between the germline ends. The germline V gene encodes CDR1 SQVTM and CDR2 ANQGSEA. The CDR3 runs to 13 residues. DNA for the CDR3: TGCAGCGGAGCGGAGCCGAACACCGGGGAGCTGTTTTTT. Protein sequence: CSGAEPNTGELFF.

The chain has TRBV2 and TRBJ2-3, with a possible D match to TRBD1 (5 bases). The germline CDR1 and CDR2 sequences are SNHLY and FYNNEI. This CDR3 has 16 residues. Trimming took off 8 bases at V and 0 bases at J, with 18 bases between the two ends. CDR3 region: CASEWGVGPSTDTQYF. As DNA, the CDR3 is TGTGCCAGCGAATGGGGCGTCGGACCTAGCACAGATACGCAGTATTTT. Full variable domain (rest looked up from reference TRBV2 and TRBJ2-3): EPEVTQTPSHQVTQMGQEVILRCVPISNHLYFYWYRQILGQKVEFLVSFYNNEISEKSEIFDDQFSVERPDGSNFTLKIRSTKLEDSAMYFCASEWGVGPSTDTQYFGPGTRLTVL.

The table lists this clonotype with many counts. This chain links TRBV6-6 with TRBJ2-7; TRBD2 is a possible D gene (6 bases). The CDR3 has 12 amino acids. V lost 4 bases to trimming and J lost 3 bases, with 7 bases between them. Germline V gene lookup returns CDR1 MNHNY and CDR2 SVGAGI (reference sequence). The CDR3 DNA follows: TGTGCCAGCAGTTCGACTAGCTACGAGCAGTACTTC. Its protein product is CASSSTSYEQYF.

Ten or more counts support this clonotype. The chain links TRBV7-9 to TRBJ2-5; 7 bases match TRBD2. This CDR3 region has 14 residues. With 5 bases clipped from V and 7 bases from J, the junction kept 10 bases outside the gene matches. Germline V CDR1 and CDR2: SEHNR, FQNEAQ (reference sequence). Written as DNA, the CDR3 is TGTGCCAGCAGCCCGACTAGCCAAGTCGGGACCCAGTACTTC. Translating gives CASSPTSQVGTQYF. Together with reference TRBV7-9 and TRBJ2-5, the CDR3 gives the full variable domain: DTGVSQNPRHKITKRGQNVTFRCDPISEHNRLYWYRQTLGQGPEFLTYFQNEAQLEKSRLLSDRFSAERPKGSFSTLEIQRTEQGDSAMYLCASSPTSQVGTQYFGPGTRLLVL.

This clonotype was observed a few times. The chain links TRBV15 to TRBJ2-5, with D possibly being TRBD2 (5 bases). With 1 base removed from V and 3 bases from J, the gap between germline ends came to 18 bases. The CDR3 sequence is 17 residues long. Germline V gene lookup returns CDR1 LNHNV and CDR2 YYDKDF (reference sequence). In DNA form, the CDR3 reads TGTGCCACCAGCAGAGGTTTGGGCGGGTCGGGGAAAGAGACCCAGTACTTC. This codes for CATSRGLGGSGKETQYF.

The rearrangement uses TRBV3-1 and TRBJ2-3; D is unclear. Germline V gene sequence: CDR1 LGHDT, CDR2 YNNKEL (reference sequence). The CDR3 runs to 15 residues. V was shortened by 6 bases and J by 1 base, with 14 bases between the two germline ends. The CDR3 protein is CASRRSLVRTDTQYF. The CDR3 DNA is TGTGCCAGCAGGAGATCGCTTGTCCGCACAGATACGCAGTATTTT.

The rearrangement links TRBV11-2 to TRBJ2-3; tentative D call: TRBD2 (6 bases). The CDR3 totals 12 residues. Germline CDR1 reads SGHAT; CDR2 reads FQNNGV. Trimming removed 8 bases at V and 3 bases at J, with 9 bases between. The CDR3 nucleotides read TGTGCCAGCGGGGCGGGGACAGATACGCAGTATTTT. It is translated as CASGAGTDTQYF.

There are many counts of this clonotype. V is TRBV2 and J is TRBJ1-1; D is uncertain. Trimming shortened V by 7 bases and J by 0 bases, and 9 bases separated the two germline ends. CDR1 is SNHLY and CDR2 is FYNNEI in the germline V gene. The length of the CDR3 is 13 residues. The chain's CDR3 is CASNPGLNTEAFF. The CDR3 DNA is TGTGCCAGCAATCCGGGGTTGAACACTGAAGCTTTCTTT.

This chain joins TRBV5-1 and TRBJ1-5; a possible D gene is TRBD1 (6 bases). The CDR3 contains 15 residues. The V gene's germline CDR1 is SGHRS and CDR2 YFSETQ. Trimming left V 0 bases short and J 6 bases short, with 13 bases between. CDR3 sequence reads: CASSLASGGGQPQHF. The CDR3 nucleotides are TGCGCCAGCAGCTTGGCGTCTGGGGGCGGTCAGCCCCAGCATTTT.

Ten or more counts support this clonotype. The chain recombines TRBV12-3 or TRBV12-4 with TRBJ2-7, with a possible D match to TRBD1 (6 bases). The CDR3 is 14 residues long. The V end lost 4 bases, the J end lost 4 bases, and 14 bases lay between the germline ends. The DNA of the CDR3 is TGTGCCAGCAGTTACGCCACAGGGAAGTACGAGCAGTACTTC. Its protein product is CASSYATGKYEQYF.